The 28 T cell receptor beta chains reported below all come from one sample, sequenced in a study of CD8 T cells in Susac syndrome. RNA was extracted with the RNeasy kit, and a quantity of roughly 0.5 to 1 ug was reverse transcribed using random hexamers. TCRdb re-called the immunoSEQ multiplex PCR reads with MiXCR, one entry per CDR3 protein. The data hold fewer than 150,000 distinct CDR3 sequences, with under 95% observed a single time. Source material: CD8+ T cells from PBMCs. The receptors shown here come from a human donor with multiple sclerosis.

This chain joins TRBV27 and TRBJ2-1; 11 nucleotides line up with TRBD2. V lost 5 bases and J lost 2; bases outside the gene matches: 5. CDR3 length equals 16 residues. Germline loops: CDR1 MNHEY, CDR2 SMNVEV (reference sequence). Written as DNA, the CDR3 is TGTGCCAGCAGTCTGGGACTAGCGGAAGCCTACAATGAGCAGTTCTTC. Its translation: CASSLGLAEAYNEQFF.

The gene calls are TRBV7-9 and TRBJ2-5; D call uncertain. CDR3 length: 17 amino acids. V lost 4 bases and J lost 2, with 20 bases in between. Germline V gene data show CDR1 as SEHNR and CDR2 as FQNEAQ (reference sequence). The CDR3 reads CASSSPMHGQPQETQYF. In DNA, the CDR3 is TGTGCCAGCAGCTCCCCTATGCACGGGCAGCCTCAAGAGACCCAGTACTTC.

The J gene is TRBJ2-3, the V gene TRBV27; D call uncertain. The CDR3 contains 13 residues. The germline gives CDR1 MNHEY, CDR2 SMNVEV (reference sequence). V dropped 5 bases and J dropped 3 bases, with 9 bases sitting between them. The CDR3 sequence: CASSPHETDTQYF. The CDR3 DNA reads as TGTGCCAGCAGTCCGCATGAGACAGATACGCAGTATTTT.

The chain is built from TRBV29-1 and TRBJ2-5; 8 nucleotides match TRBD2. From germline, CDR1 is SQVTM and CDR2 ANQGSEA. The J segment lost 2 bases and the V segment lost 7 bases, leaving 6 bases of the junction unmatched. The CDR3 is 13 residues long. The CDR3 reads CSDTTSDQETQYF. Written as DNA, the CDR3 is TGCAGCGACACGACTAGCGATCAAGAGACCCAGTACTTC.

For the CDR3, the DNA is TGCGCCAGCAGCCAAGGTCCGGGGAAGGCTGAAGCTTTCTTT. It is translated as CASSQGPGKAEAFF. This sequence joins TRBV4-1 and TRBJ1-1; D unclear. V shed 1 base and J shed 6 bases, with 12 bases lying between them. Per germline, CDR1 MGHRA and CDR2 YSYEKL. The length of the CDR3 is 14 residues.

This chain uses TRBV20-1 with TRBJ1-1; the D is unclear. Deletions cut 0 bases from V and 5 bases from J, with 16 bases between. Germline lookup yields CDR1 DFQATT and CDR2 SNEGSKA (reference sequence). The CDR3 has 15 amino acids. The chain's CDR3 is CSARDPDAGDTEAFF. CDR3 bases: TGCAGTGCTAGAGACCCGGACGCTGGGGATACTGAAGCTTTCTTT.

V gene TRBV10-3 combines with J gene TRBJ2-1, with 10 bases fitting TRBD2. Trimming at V came to 6 bases and at J to 8 bases, leaving 7 bases not matched to a gene. Germline loops: CDR1 ENHRY, CDR2 SYGVKD. The CDR3 has 14 amino acids. The CDR3 nucleotides are TGTGCCATCAGGAGCGGGAGGGCCGGGTATGAGCAGTTCTTC. This translates into CAIRSGRAGYEQFF.

The chain combines TRBV30 with TRBJ1-2; 8 bases map to TRBD1. The CDR3 extends over 16 amino acids. Trimming cost V 1 base and J 8 bases; bases outside gene matches: 15. From germline, CDR1 is GTSNPN and CDR2 SVGIG (reference sequence). The CDR3 bases are TGTGCCTGGAGTGGGACAGGGAGTACAACGAACGGGGGCTACACCTTC. It translates to CAWSGTGSTTNGGYTF.

The chain has TRBV7-2 and TRBJ1-5; D not certain. Germline V gene sequence: CDR1 SGHTA, CDR2 FQGNSA. This CDR3 is 12 amino acids long. The germline V and J ends were trimmed by 3 bases and 7 bases, with 7 bases remaining between them. The CDR3 bases are TGTGCCAGCAGCTTCGGATTCCAGCCCCAGCATTTT. It encodes CASSFGFQPQHF.

The CDR3 DNA sequence: TGTGCCACCAGCGGCGCAGGTGGGACTGAAGCTTTCTTT. Amino acids: CATSGAGGTEAFF. The chain is built from TRBV24-1 and TRBJ1-1; D uncertain. CDR1 and CDR2 from the germline V gene are KGHDR and SFDVKD. Trimming cost V 7 bases and J 5 bases, with 13 bases left between them. The CDR3 loop spans 13 amino acids.

V and J are TRBV27 and TRBJ2-7, with a possible D match to TRBD1 (6 bases). Germline CDR1 MNHEY, CDR2 SMNVEV (reference sequence). The V gene lost 2 bases and the J gene lost 3 bases, with 8 bases spanning the gap. CDR3 length: 13 residues. The CDR3: CASSLGQYYEQYF. The CDR3 nucleotides are TGTGCCAGCAGTTTAGGACAGTACTACGAGCAGTACTTC.

This chain connects TRBV7-9 to TRBJ2-1, with D tentatively TRBD2 (6 bases). The CDR3 has 14 amino acids. Trimming left V 11 bases short and J 0 bases short, with 14 bases between. CDR1 is SEHNR and CDR2 is FQNEAQ in the germline V gene (reference sequence). The CDR3 loop reads CAGLATSSYNEQFF. Written as DNA, the CDR3 is TGTGCCGGGCTAGCGACTAGCTCCTACAATGAGCAGTTCTTC.

The chain recombines TRBV29-1 with TRBJ2-1; 8 bases agree with TRBD2. The V segment lost 5 bases and the J segment 4 bases; nucleotides outside the gene matches: 4. Germline loops: CDR1 SQVTM, CDR2 ANQGSEA. The length of the CDR3 is 13 residues. CDR3 region: CSVLLAEYNEQFF. DNA of the CDR3: TGCAGCGTTCTACTAGCGGAATACAATGAGCAGTTCTTC.

The gene calls are TRBV12-3 or TRBV12-4 and TRBJ2-1; unclear D gene. V lost 5 bases and J lost 8, with 10 bases in between. The CDR3 has 12 amino acids. CDR3 nucleotide sequence: TGTGCCAGCAGTCTAATGAGCGATGAGCAGTTCTTC. Its protein is CASSLMSDEQFF.

The V call is TRBV13, the J call TRBJ1-2, with D possibly matching TRBD1 (5 bases). Germline lookup yields CDR1 PRHDT and CDR2 FYEKMQ (reference sequence). CDR3 length: 13 residues. V was trimmed by 6 bases and J by 7 bases, leaving 15 bases between them. The CDR3 sequence: CASRTRGAAGYTF. Written as DNA, the CDR3 is TGTGCCAGCAGGACCCGAGGGGCGGCTGGCTACACCTTC.

J is TRBJ2-2 and V is TRBV27; D uncertain. Germline-derived CDR1 and CDR2 are MNHEY and SMNVEV (reference sequence). The length of the CDR3 is 11 residues. Trimming removed 3 bases at V and 7 bases at J, with 3 bases between. As DNA, the CDR3 is TGTGCCAGCAGTTTCTACGGGGAGCTGTTTTTT. Amino acids: CASSFYGELFF.

The CDR3 region is CASSLGGTTEAFF. Here the CDR3 DNA reads TGCGCCAGCAGCCTTGGGGGGACCACTGAAGCTTTCTTT. This chain uses TRBV4-1 with TRBJ1-1; perhaps TRBD1 as D (5 bases). With 4 bases removed from V and 4 bases from J, the gap between germline ends came to 10 bases. The CDR3 loop spans 13 amino acids. Germline values: CDR1 MGHRA, CDR2 YSYEKL.

This sequence joins TRBV7-9 and TRBJ1-1; possible D gene TRBD1, 6 bases. V was trimmed by 6 bases and J by 0 bases, leaving 17 bases between them. The CDR3 sequence is 16 residues long. Germline V gene lookup returns CDR1 SEHNR and CDR2 FQNEAQ (reference sequence). This CDR3 is CASSNREGRMNTEAFF. As DNA, the CDR3 is TGTGCCAGCAGTAACAGGGAGGGTCGGATGAACACTGAAGCTTTCTTT.

This clonotype appeared once. The V and J genes are TRBV5-6 and TRBJ1-1, with D perhaps TRBD1 (5 bases). CDR1 and CDR2 (germline): SGHDT, YYEEEE. This CDR3 has 15 residues. Trimming pared 3 bases from V and 3 bases from J, leaving 15 bases between. DNA of the CDR3: TGTGCCAGCAGCTCCTCAGGGACGGAGTACACTGAAGCTTTCTTT. Translated: CASSSSGTEYTEAFF.

This chain joins TRBV3-1 and TRBJ1-1; no firm D call. This CDR3 has 15 residues. V dropped 0 bases and J dropped 4 bases, with 12 bases sitting between them. Per germline, CDR1 LGHDT and CDR2 YNNKEL (reference sequence). DNA for the CDR3: TGTGCCAGCAGCCAAGAGGAATTGGGTCTCACTGAAGCTTTCTTT. Its translation is CASSQEELGLTEAFF.

The gene calls are TRBV11-3 and TRBJ1-1; possible D gene TRBD1, 5 bases. The CDR3 covers 13 residues. Germline V gene data show CDR1 as SGHNT and CDR2 as YENEEA. The V and J ends lost 4 bases and 4 bases respectively, with 10 bases between them. This CDR3 is CASSSAGGTEAFF. CDR3 in DNA: TGTGCCAGCAGCTCGGCCGGGGGCACTGAAGCTTTCTTT. Full variable domain (missing parts from reference TRBV11-3 and TRBJ1-1): EAGVVQSPRYKIIEKKQPVAFWCNPISGHNTLYWYLQNLGQGPELLIRYENEEAVDDSQLPKDRFSAERLKGVDSTLKIQPAELGDSAVYLCASSSAGGTEAFFGQGTRLTVV.

The chain joins TRBV7-9 to TRBJ1-1; no firm D call. The CDR3 consists of 13 residues. The V end lost 5 bases, the J end lost 0 bases, and 7 bases lay between the germline ends. The germline V gene has CDR1 SEHNR and CDR2 FQNEAQ (reference sequence). CDR3 in DNA: TGTGCCAGCAGCGACTTTTTGAACACTGAAGCTTTCTTT. It codes for CASSDFLNTEAFF.

This rearrangement joins TRBV27 to TRBJ2-1, with a weak D call TRBD1 (5 bases). The CDR3 extends over 12 amino acids. V lost 1 base and J lost 11, with 9 bases in between. Germline assignment: CDR1 MNHEY and CDR2 SMNVEV (reference sequence). The CDR3 nucleotides read TGTGCCAGCAGTTTATGGGGCGCCCAGCAGTTCTTC. Translation: CASSLWGAQQFF.

The chain has TRBV4-1 and TRBJ1-1; perhaps TRBD1 as D (6 bases). V was pared by 4 bases and J by 6 bases, with 15 bases between. From germline, CDR1 is MGHRA and CDR2 YSYEKL. The CDR3 has 14 amino acids. The CDR3 region is CASSPLDSGAEAFF. The CDR3 coding sequence is TGCGCCAGCAGCCCCTTGGACAGCGGCGCTGAAGCTTTCTTT.

The chain employs TRBV4-1 and TRBJ2-1, with 10 bases fitting TRBD2. CDR3 length: 16 residues. Germline V gene lookup returns CDR1 MGHRA and CDR2 YSYEKL. The junction had 12 bases not matched to a gene; V was cut back by 1 base and J by 12 bases. This CDR3 reads CASSQGEGSGRNLQFF. For the CDR3, the DNA is TGCGCCAGCAGCCAAGGGGAGGGTAGCGGGAGGAACCTGCAGTTCTTC.

The chain is built from TRBV2 and TRBJ1-5; 7 nucleotides align to TRBD1. CDR1 SNHLY and CDR2 FYNNEI come from the germline V gene. The CDR3 contains 16 residues. V gave up 8 bases and J gave up 6 bases; unmatched junction bases: 16. The CDR3 sequence is CASGKGQNPDSQPQHF. In DNA form, the CDR3 reads TGTGCCAGCGGCAAGGGACAGAACCCTGACTCTCAGCCCCAGCATTTT.

This sequence joins TRBV18 and TRBJ2-1, with 9 positions matching TRBD1. The CDR3 contains 14 residues. With V trimmed by 7 bases and J by 4 bases, 5 bases remained unmatched. The germline CDR1 and CDR2 sequences are KGHSH and LQKENI. CDR3 in amino acids: CASLYGTGYNEQFF. In nucleotides, the CDR3 is TGTGCCAGCTTATATGGGACAGGGTACAATGAGCAGTTCTTC.

This clonotype was recorded once. The chain recombines TRBV29-1 with TRBJ2-1; TRBD1 agrees at 9 bases. The CDR3 consists of 11 residues. The germline gives CDR1 SQVTM, CDR2 ANQGSEA. V dropped 6 bases and J dropped 7; count of bases not matched to a gene: 1. The CDR3 DNA reads TGCAGCGTGACAGGGGGGAATGAGCAGTTCTTC. The encoded protein is CSVTGGNEQFF.